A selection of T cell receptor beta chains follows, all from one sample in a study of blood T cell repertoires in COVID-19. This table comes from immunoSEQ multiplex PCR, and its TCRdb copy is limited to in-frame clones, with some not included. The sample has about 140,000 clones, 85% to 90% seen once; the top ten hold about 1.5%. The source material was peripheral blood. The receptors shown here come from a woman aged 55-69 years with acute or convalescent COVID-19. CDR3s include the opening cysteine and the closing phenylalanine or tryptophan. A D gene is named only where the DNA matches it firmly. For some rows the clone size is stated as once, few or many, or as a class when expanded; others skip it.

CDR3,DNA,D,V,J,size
CASRARMQNTEAFF,TGTGCCAGCAGGGCCCGAATGCAGAACACTGAAGCTTTCTTT,.,TRBV28,TRBJ1-1,.
CARNRVSTDTQYF,TGTGCCAGGAATCGGGTTAGCACAGATACGCAGTATTTT,.,TRBV2,TRBJ2-3,.
CASSPEPIASGETQYF,TGCGCCAGCAGCCCGGAACCTATAGCTTCGGGGGAGACCCAGTACTTC,.,TRBV5-1,TRBJ2-5,.
CASSLGGAGGDTQYF,TGTGCCAGCAGCTTAGGCGGGGCGGGGGGAGATACGCAGTATTTT,TRBD2,TRBV7-2,TRBJ2-3,.
CASSKPRGGNTEAFF,TGTGCCAGCAGTAAACCCCGGGGAGGTAACACTGAAGCTTTCTTT,.,TRBV7-2,TRBJ1-1,.
CASSQLTGGASETQYF,TGCGCCAGCAGCCAACTAACAGGGGGCGCGTCGGAGACCCAGTACTTC,TRBD1,TRBV4-1,TRBJ2-5,once
CASSSDRTNTEAFF,TGTGCCAGCAGTTCTGACAGAACGAACACTGAAGCTTTCTTT,.,TRBV6-6,TRBJ1-1,.
CASSYTGNNNEQFF,TGTGCCAGCAGTTACACGGGAAACAACAATGAGCAGTTCTTC,.,TRBV6-2/TRBV6-3,TRBJ2-1,.
CASSRDRQTSYGYTF,TGTGCCAGCAGTCGGGACAGGCAAACCTCTTATGGCTACACCTTC,TRBD1,TRBV6-5,TRBJ1-2,few
CASSFRTNEKLFF,TGTGCCAGCAGTTTCCGAACTAATGAAAAACTGTTTTTT,.,TRBV12-3/TRBV12-4,TRBJ1-4,.
CASSQGLSPYF,TGTGCCAGCAGCCAAGGTCTAAGCCCGTACTTC,.,TRBV3-1/TRBV3-2,TRBJ2-7,few
CASSLILRHRGGVTEAFF,TGTGCCAGCAGCTTGATCTTAAGACACAGGGGAGGAGTGACTGAAGCTTTCTTT,TRBD1,TRBV5-8,TRBJ1-1,.
CASSYSRDSVSYEQYF,TGTGCCAGCAGTTACTCGAGGGACAGCGTTTCCTACGAGCAGTACTTC,TRBD1,TRBV6-5,TRBJ2-7,.
CASSLEKREPLHF,TGCGCCAGCAGCTTGGAAAAGAGGGAACCCCTCCACTTT,.,TRBV5-1,TRBJ1-6,.
CASSFLAGLSDTQYF,TGTGCCAGCAGCTTTCTCGCGGGGTTATCAGATACGCAGTATTTT,.,TRBV7-8,TRBJ2-3,.
CATSTATGVAYEQYF,TGTGCCACCAGCACCGCGACAGGGGTCGCCTACGAGCAGTACTTC,TRBD1,TRBV15,TRBJ2-7,.
CAWALGSSGNTIYF,TGTGCCTGGGCACTAGGGAGCTCTGGAAACACCATATATTTT,.,TRBV30,TRBJ1-3,.
CASSHRQGGTEAFF,TGTGCCAGCAGCCACAGACAGGGTGGCACTGAAGCTTTCTTT,TRBD1,TRBV28,TRBJ1-1,.
CASSQDRGSSPLHF,TGTGCCAGCAGCCAAGATCGCGGGAGTTCACCCCTCCACTTT,.,TRBV3-1/TRBV3-2,TRBJ1-6,.
CASSQGQALQPQHF,TGTGCCAGCAGCCAAGGACAGGCGTTGCAGCCCCAGCATTTT,.,TRBV3-1/TRBV3-2,TRBJ1-5,.
CASSSHTGNEQFF,TGTGCCAGCAGTTCGCATACAGGGAATGAGCAGTTCTTC,.,TRBV28,TRBJ2-1,.
CASRTQHTDTQYF,TGTGCCAGCAGGACACAGCACACAGATACGCAGTATTTT,.,TRBV5-4,TRBJ2-3,.
CASSLRGSETNEKLFF,TGTGCCAGCAGCTTACGGGGATCCGAGACTAATGAAAAACTGTTTTTT,.,TRBV7-9,TRBJ1-4,.
CASSYRSNQPQHF,TGTGCCAGCAGTTATCGGAGCAATCAGCCCCAGCATTTT,.,TRBV6-2/TRBV6-3,TRBJ1-5,.
CASSQQHGTGNQPQHF,TGCGCCAGCAGCCAACAACACGGGACAGGCAATCAGCCCCAGCATTTT,TRBD1,TRBV4-3,TRBJ1-5,.
CASSMEGSGNQPQHF,TGTGCCAGTAGTATGGAAGGGAGCGGCAATCAGCCCCAGCATTTT,.,TRBV19,TRBJ1-5,.
CASRPASNYGYTF,TGTGCCAGCAGGCCCGCTAGTAACTATGGCTACACCTTC,.,TRBV7-2,TRBJ1-2,.
CASSSLPSSNYGYTF,TGTGCCAGCAGTTCCCTTCCTTCTAGTAACTATGGCTACACCTTC,.,TRBV9,TRBJ1-2,.
CASSQADRGSTEAFF,TGTGCCAGCAGCCAGGCGGACAGGGGGAGCACTGAAGCTTTCTTT,TRBD1,TRBV3-1/TRBV3-2,TRBJ1-1,.
CASSYREGRTEAFF,TGTGCCAGCAGTTACCGAGAGGGGAGGACTGAAGCTTTCTTT,.,TRBV6-6,TRBJ1-1,.
CASSVLNTEAFF,TGTGCCAGCAGTGTCTTGAACACTGAAGCTTTCTTT,.,TRBV28,TRBJ1-1,.
CASSIGQGGQPQHF,TGTGCCAGCAGCATAGGACAGGGTGGCCAGCCCCAGCATTTT,TRBD1,TRBV7-6,TRBJ1-5,.
CASTRAGVGTEAFF,TGTGCCAGCACCCGGGCAGGGGTTGGCACTGAAGCTTTCTTT,.,TRBV7-9,TRBJ1-1,.
CASSTYGRADYGYTF,TGTGCCAGCTCGACCTATGGGAGGGCGGACTATGGCTACACCTTC,.,TRBV18,TRBJ1-2,.
CAISQGAVYEQYF,TGTGCCATTAGCCAGGGGGCGGTCTACGAGCAGTACTTC,TRBD1,TRBV10-3,TRBJ2-7,once
CASSLLAGGADTQYF,TGTGCCAGCAGCTTACTAGCGGGGGGGGCAGATACGCAGTATTTT,TRBD2,TRBV7-2,TRBJ2-3,.
CASSYGQGPYNEQFF,TGTGCCAGCAGTTACGGGCAGGGCCCCTACAATGAGCAGTTCTTC,.,TRBV6-5,TRBJ2-1,once
CATSRSTGGVNTEAFF,TGTGCCACCAGCCGATCGACAGGGGGCGTGAACACTGAAGCTTTCTTT,TRBD1,TRBV15,TRBJ1-1,.
CASSAGVGSLLPGSGNTIYF,TGTGCCAGCAGCGCAGGGGTGGGGTCCCTGCTACCCGGCTCTGGAAACACCATATATTTT,.,TRBV6-6,TRBJ1-3,.
CASSLGQLYTDTQYF,TGTGCCAGCAGCTTGGGACAACTCTACACAGATACGCAGTATTTT,.,TRBV5-8,TRBJ2-3,.
CATKPTYSNQPQHF,TGTGCCACCAAGCCCACTTATAGCAATCAGCCCCAGCATTTT,.,TRBV24-1,TRBJ1-5,.
CSVRNSGGTGEQYF,TGCAGCGTTAGGAATAGCGGGGGAACAGGAGAGCAGTACTTC,TRBD2,TRBV29-1,TRBJ2-7,.
CASSVRLAWGGIGYEQYF,TGTGCCAGCAGCGTTAGACTAGCGTGGGGGGGCATAGGCTACGAGCAGTACTTC,TRBD2,TRBV13,TRBJ2-7,.
CASSPRQGIPYEQYF,TGTGCCAGCAGCCCCCGGCAGGGGATCCCCTACGAGCAGTACTTC,.,TRBV3-1/TRBV3-2,TRBJ2-7,.
CASSVDPGSSYEQYF,TGTGCCAGCAGCGTAGATCCGGGGAGCTCCTACGAGCAGTACTTC,.,TRBV9,TRBJ2-7,.
CASSFGQARDYGYTF,TGTGCCAGCAGCTTTGGGCAAGCGAGGGACTATGGCTACACCTTC,.,TRBV7-9,TRBJ1-2,.
CASSLRISSTDTQYF,TGTGCCAGCAGTTTGAGGATATCGAGCACAGATACGCAGTATTTT,.,TRBV28,TRBJ2-3,.
CASSQEEYRGPNGYTF,TGTGCCAGCAGCCAAGAGGAGTACAGGGGCCCCAATGGCTACACCTTC,TRBD1,TRBV3-1/TRBV3-2,TRBJ1-2,once
CASRVDYASYNEQFF,TGTGCCAGCAGGGTCGACTACGCTTCCTACAATGAGCAGTTCTTC,.,TRBV5-6,TRBJ2-1,.
CAWSPDRGFNYGYTF,TGTGCCTGGAGCCCAGACAGGGGTTTTAACTATGGCTACACCTTC,TRBD1,TRBV30,TRBJ1-2,once
CASSPDSANTGELFF,TGTGCCAGCAGCCCGGACAGCGCGAACACCGGGGAGCTGTTTTTT,.,TRBV2,TRBJ2-2,.
CASSQELYRAPSYEQYF,TGCGCCAGCAGCCAGGAGCTTTACAGGGCACCTTCCTACGAGCAGTACTTC,.,TRBV4-3,TRBJ2-7,.
CASSPARWRVSSRDEQFF,TGCGCCAGCAGCCCCGCTCGTTGGCGGGTCTCGAGTAGGGATGAGCAGTTCTTC,.,TRBV4-3,TRBJ2-1,.
CASSRRTGAPDIQYF,TGTGCCAGCTCACGTCGGACAGGGGCGCCGGACATTCAGTACTTC,TRBD1,TRBV18,TRBJ2-4,.
CASSPRGGLNTEAFF,TGTGCCAGCAGCCCCCGAGGGGGATTGAACACTGAAGCTTTCTTT,.,TRBV2,TRBJ1-1,once
CASSSQGITEKLFF,TGTGCCAGCAGCTCACAGGGGATCACTGAAAAACTGTTTTTT,TRBD1,TRBV7-8,TRBJ1-4,.